A few counts support the clone carrying this T cell receptor (beta chain). Its antigen is unknown. The sample originates from a study of naive and memory T cell subsets. Germline V gene data show CDR1 as SGHTA and CDR2 as FQGNSA. The CDR3 covers 14 residues. The junction had 7 bases not matched to a gene; V was cut back by 5 bases and J by 4 bases. Overall study findings and caveats: A few larger clonotypes appeared in naive repertoires, especially CD8, possibly memory cells re-expressing CD45RA.

The beta constant-region primer was an equimolar mix of two oligonucleotides covering TRBC1 and TRBC2. Four rounds of PCR amplified the ligated cDNA using nested alpha and beta constant-region primers plus SP2. TCRdb processed the UMI-ligation and nested PCR reads anew with MiXCR; each CDR3 protein has one entry. The table has 140,000 to 150,000 distinct CDR3 sequences, under 25% seen once. The chain uses TRBV7-2 and TRBJ1-1; 7 bases agree with TRBD1. Input material: naive CD4+ T cells from blood. The receptor was isolated from a human donor in good health. Written as DNA, the CDR3 is TGTGCCAGCAGCCCCTGGGGACAGAGCACTGAAGCTTTCTTT. Translation: CASSPWGQSTEAFF.